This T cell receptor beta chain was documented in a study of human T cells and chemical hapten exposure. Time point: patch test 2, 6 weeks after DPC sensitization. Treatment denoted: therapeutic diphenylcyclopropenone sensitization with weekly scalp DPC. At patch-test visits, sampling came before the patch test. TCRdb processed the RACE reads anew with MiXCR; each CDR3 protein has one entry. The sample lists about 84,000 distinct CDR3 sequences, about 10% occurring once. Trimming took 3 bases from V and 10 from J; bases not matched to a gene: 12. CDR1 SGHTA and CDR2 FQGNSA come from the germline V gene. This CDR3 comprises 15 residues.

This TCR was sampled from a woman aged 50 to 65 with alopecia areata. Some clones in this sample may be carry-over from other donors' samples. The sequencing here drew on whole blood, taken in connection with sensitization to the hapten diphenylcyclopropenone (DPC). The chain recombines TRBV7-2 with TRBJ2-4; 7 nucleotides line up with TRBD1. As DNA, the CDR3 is TGTGCCAGCAGCTTGGCACCCGGACAGGCGGGTATTCAGTACTTC. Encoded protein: CASSLAPGQAGIQYF.